The 32 T cell receptor beta chains given below trace back to one sample, sequenced in a study of T-cell reconstitution after alpha-beta-depleted transplantation in children. Unique molecular identifiers tagged the TCRbeta library. TCRdb recomputed calls from the PCR reads with MiXCR, one row per CDR3 protein. Of about 610,000 distinct CDR3 sequences in the sample, approximately 10% are singletons; the top ten hold roughly 4%. The sequencing used PBMCs from the stem cell graft donor, collected from the stem cell graft. These receptors were obtained from a human donor who donated a stem cell graft to a child with acute myeloid leukemia.

The rearrangement joins TRBV20-1 to TRBJ2-3; TRBD2 matches 7 bases. There are 12 residues in the CDR3. CDR1 is DFQATT, CDR2 SNEGSKA, per germline (reference sequence). The CDR3 sequence: CRAEGGLGAQYF. The DNA for the CDR3 is TGCAGGGCCGAAGGAGGACTAGGGGCGCAGTATTTT.

There are a few counts of this clonotype. The chain has TRBV7-9 and TRBJ1-2; a possible D gene is TRBD1 (5 bases). The CDR3 has 15 residues. V was cut by 5 bases and J by 2 bases, with 15 bases left in between. The germline V gene encodes CDR1 SEHNR and CDR2 FQNEAQ (reference sequence). CDR3 in DNA: TGTGCCAGCAGCCAAGATGGGGGGGGGAACTATGGCTACACCTTC. Protein sequence: CASSQDGGGNYGYTF.

Many counts were recorded for this clonotype. This chain uses TRBV27 with TRBJ2-1; D is uncertain. Between the trimmed V and J ends, which lost 6 bases and 3 bases, there was a span of 15 bases. Germline assignment: CDR1 MNHEY and CDR2 SMNVEV (reference sequence). The length of the CDR3 is 15 residues. The DNA for the CDR3 is TGTGCCAGCAGATGGGTAGGGAAGGGCTACAATGAGCAGTTCTTC. Protein sequence: CASRWVGKGYNEQFF.

This clonotype was recorded at least ten times. The chain links TRBV29-1 to TRBJ2-7; D is unclear. V lost 7 bases and J 2 bases, leaving 15 bases between the germline ends. CDR3 length equals 13 residues. The germline CDR1 and CDR2 sequences are SQVTM and ANQGSEA. CDR3 in amino acids: CSAYTSGTYEQYF. Here the CDR3 DNA reads TGCAGCGCCTACACCAGTGGGACCTACGAGCAGTACTTC.

There are many counts of this clonotype. One end of the junction does not line up with germline, which may come from a read error. The CDR3 reads CASSPGDRVRSYF. The CDR3 coding sequence is TGTGCCAGCAGCCCTGGGGACAGGGTTAGGAGTTATTTT. J is TRBJ1-4 and V is TRBV3-1, with 9 bases identical to TRBD1. This CDR3 region has 13 residues. The germline gives CDR1 LGHDT, CDR2 YNNKEL (reference sequence).

V gene TRBV5-1 combines with J gene TRBJ2-3, with 9 bases matching TRBD2. Germline trimming cut 0 bases from V and 11 bases from J; bases unmatched to any gene: 7. CDR1 is SGHRS and CDR2 is YFSETQ in the germline V gene. The CDR3 covers 14 residues. CDR3 in DNA: TGCGCCAGCAGCTTGGCCGTTAGCGGGAGTATGCAGTATTTT. Its protein is CASSLAVSGSMQYF. Combining the CDR3 with reference TRBV5-1 and TRBJ2-3 gives the whole variable domain KAGVTQTPRYLIKTRGQQVTLSCSPISGHRSVSWYQQTPGQGLQFLFEYFSETQRNKGNFPGRFSGRQFSNSRSEMNVSTLELGDSALYLCASSLAVSGSMQYFGPGTRLTVL.

This clonotype has just a few counts. The rearrangement uses TRBV6-5 and TRBJ1-4; a possible D gene is TRBD1 (6 bases). Deletions cut 0 bases from V and 3 bases from J, with 11 bases between. Germline V CDR1 and CDR2: MNHEY, SVGAGI. The CDR3 length is 16 residues. Here the CDR3 DNA reads TGTGCCAGCAGTTACTCGCGTTGGACAGCTAATGAAAAACTGTTTTTT. Translation: CASSYSRWTANEKLFF.

This clonotype was found many times. The chain uses TRBV5-1 and TRBJ2-1; D ambiguous. V was pared by 3 bases and J by 0 bases, with 13 bases between. Germline V gives CDR1 SGHRS, CDR2 YFSETQ. The CDR3 totals 16 residues. The CDR3 spells CASSSGIVGSYNEQFF. As DNA, the CDR3 is TGCGCCAGCAGCTCGGGCATAGTAGGCTCCTACAATGAGCAGTTCTTC.

This rearrangement joins TRBV3-1 to TRBJ2-1; 7 bases fit TRBD2. The V gene end was trimmed by 0 bases and the J gene end by 3 bases; junction bases not matched to a gene: 14. The V gene's germline CDR1 is LGHDT and CDR2 YNNKEL (reference sequence). This CDR3 spans 19 amino acids. CDR3 protein: CASSQDPRVSGLYYNEQFF. CDR3 in DNA: TGTGCCAGCAGCCAAGATCCCCGGGTTAGCGGGCTTTACTACAATGAGCAGTTCTTC.

This clonotype appeared many times. The chain couples TRBV28 to TRBJ2-5, with TRBD2 identical over 7 bases. The CDR3 runs 15 residues. From germline, CDR1 is MDHEN and CDR2 SYDVKM. V shed 6 bases and J 1 base; nucleotides not matched to a gene: 8. Here the CDR3 reads CASRKSGAAQETQYF. The DNA for the CDR3 is TGTGCCAGCAGGAAGAGCGGGGCAGCCCAAGAGACCCAGTACTTC. Full variable domain (remainder filled in from reference TRBV28 and TRBJ2-5): DVKVTQSSRYLVKRTGEKVFLECVQDMDHENMFWYRQDPGLGLRLIYFSYDVKMKEKGDIPEGYSVSREKKERFSLILESASTNQTSMYLCASRKSGAAQETQYFGPGTRLLVL.

There are a few counts of this clonotype. The rearrangement links TRBV5-1 to TRBJ1-1; D remains ambiguous. The CDR3 length is 12 residues. Germline CDR1 and CDR2: SGHRS and YFSETQ. V lost 5 bases and J lost 5, with 10 bases in between. In nucleotides, the CDR3 is TGCGCCAGCAGTCAGACACCGACTGAAGCTTTCTTT. Translation gives CASSQTPTEAFF. Combining the CDR3 with reference TRBV5-1 and TRBJ1-1 gives the whole variable domain KAGVTQTPRYLIKTRGQQVTLSCSPISGHRSVSWYQQTPGQGLQFLFEYFSETQRNKGNFPGRFSGRQFSNSRSEMNVSTLELGDSALYLCASSQTPTEAFFGQGTRLTVV.

This clonotype was seen a few times. The chain carries TRBV5-4 and TRBJ2-5; D remains ambiguous. In germline, CDR1 is SGHNT, CDR2 YYREEE (reference sequence). The CDR3 extends over 15 amino acids. V lost 3 bases to trimming and J lost 5 bases, with 17 bases between them. CDR3 bases: TGTGCCAGCAGCTGGGAAATTGTGGGTCAGGAGACCCAGTACTTC. Translation: CASSWEIVGQETQYF.

This clonotype was observed a handful of times. CDR3 sequence reads: CASSWDRSGNTIYF. In nucleotides, the CDR3 is TGTGCCAGCAGTTGGGACCGCTCTGGAAACACCATATATTTT. The chain couples TRBV6-5 to TRBJ1-3, with D possibly TRBD1 on 5 matching bases. V lost 4 bases, J lost 0 bases, and 7 bases lay in between. The CDR3 spans 14 residues. Germline CDR1 is MNHEY and CDR2 is SVGAGI.

This clonotype was seen ten or more times. The CDR3 DNA reads TGTGCCAGCAGTCGGGATTCGAACACCGGGGAGCTGTTTTTT. Translation gives CASSRDSNTGELFF. The chain is built from TRBV7-2 and TRBJ2-2; D perhaps matches TRBD2 (5 bases). In germline, CDR1 is SGHTA, CDR2 FQGNSA. This CDR3 region has 14 residues. With 6 bases removed from V and 0 bases from J, the gap between germline ends came to 8 bases.

This clonotype showed up many times. The chain joins TRBV11-2 to TRBJ2-7; unclear D gene. V was shortened by 0 bases and J by 3 bases, with 12 bases between the two germline ends. CDR1 SGHAT and CDR2 FQNNGV come from the germline V gene. This CDR3 has 15 residues. CDR3 DNA: TGTGCCAGCAGCTTAGACCTCCAACTCGGCTACGAGCAGTACTTC. This sequence encodes CASSLDLQLGYEQYF.

In this sample, this clonotype turned up many times. This chain joins TRBV7-3 and TRBJ2-1, with 11 bases that match TRBD2. The CDR3 loop spans 14 amino acids. Germline loops: CDR1 SGHTA, CDR2 FQGTGA. The J segment lost 5 bases and the V segment lost 6 bases, leaving 3 bases of the junction unmatched. DNA for the CDR3: TGTGCCAGCAGTTTGACTAGCGGGGACAATGAGCAGTTCTTC. This gives the protein CASSLTSGDNEQFF. Full variable domain (rest looked up from reference TRBV7-3 and TRBJ2-1): GAGVSQTPSNKVTEKGKYVELRCDPISGHTALYWYRQSLGQGPEFLIYFQGTGAADDSGLPNDRFFAVRPEGSVSTLKIQRTERGDSAVYLCASSLTSGDNEQFFGPGTRLTVL.

This clonotype came up a few times. The chain joins TRBV10-3 to TRBJ2-5; 7 positions agree with TRBD2. Per the germline V gene, CDR1 is ENHRY and CDR2 is SYGVKD. V lost 4 bases, J lost 5 bases, and 4 bases stayed unmatched. The CDR3 totals 13 residues. The CDR3 nucleotides read TGTGCCATCAGTGGGGGTAGCGGGGAGACCCAGTACTTC. Protein: CAISGGSGETQYF.

Ten or more counts support this clonotype. The chain carries TRBV12-3 or TRBV12-4 and TRBJ2-1; D uncertain. The CDR3 is made up of 13 amino acids. V was shortened by 2 bases and J by 6 bases, with 8 bases between the two germline ends. The CDR3 DNA is TGTGCCAGCAGTTTAAGCGCCCGCAATGAGCAGTTCTTC. Its protein product is CASSLSARNEQFF.

Worth noting for this clonotype: No conserved phenylalanine or tryptophan is present at the end of the CDR3, so a read error is the likely explanation. This chain links TRBV20-1 with TRBJ2-7; D is uncertain. Germline V gives CDR1 DFQATT, CDR2 SNEGSKA (reference sequence). The germline V and J ends were trimmed by 5 bases and 4 bases, with 6 bases remaining between them. The CDR3 spans 10 residues. CDR3 protein: CSASGYEQYL. The CDR3 DNA reads TGCAGTGCTTCGGGTTACGAGCAGTACCTC.

CDR3 loop: CATSDPASGLTDTQYF. CDR3 sequence (DNA): TGTGCCACCAGTGATCCCGCTAGCGGCCTCACAGATACGCAGTATTTT. The chain joins TRBV24-1 to TRBJ2-3, with TRBD2 matching 7 bases. The CDR3 spans 16 residues. In germline, CDR1 is KGHDR, CDR2 SFDVKD. The ends lost 3 bases at V and 2 bases at J; junction bases unmatched: 7.

This chain connects TRBV24-1 to TRBJ2-7, with 11 positions matching TRBD1. The V segment lost 3 bases and the J segment 3 bases; nucleotides outside the gene matches: 3. Germline V CDR1 and CDR2: KGHDR, SFDVKD. The CDR3 is 15 residues long. The CDR3 reads CATSDPGQGDYEQYF. Here the CDR3 DNA reads TGTGCCACCAGTGATCCGGGACAGGGGGACTACGAGCAGTACTTC.

This clonotype was observed many times. The chain employs TRBV29-1 and TRBJ2-3; D could derive from TRBD1 or TRBD2 (5 bases each). There are 13 residues in the CDR3. Germline V CDR1 and CDR2: SQVTM, ANQGSEA. The V gene lost 7 bases and the J gene lost 6 bases, with 17 bases spanning the gap. CDR3 coding DNA: TGCAGCGCAGAAAGCCAGTGGGGGGATACGCAGTATTTT. It translates to CSAESQWGDTQYF.

There are a few counts of this clonotype. The chain couples TRBV11-2 to TRBJ2-3; D is perhaps TRBD2 (6 bases). The CDR3 runs 16 residues. The germline V and J ends were trimmed by 3 bases and 1 base, with 14 bases remaining between them. CDR1 is SGHAT, CDR2 FQNNGV, per germline. The CDR3 sequence: CASSLGLWTRTDTQYF. Written as DNA, the CDR3 is TGTGCCAGCAGCTTGGGACTCTGGACTCGCACAGATACGCAGTATTTT.

This clonotype has a count of ten or more. The V gene is TRBV4-3, the J gene TRBJ2-2; D call uncertain. Germline lookup yields CDR1 LGHNA and CDR2 YSLEER. The CDR3 is made up of 16 amino acids. V dropped 0 bases and J dropped 0 bases, with 8 bases sitting between them. CDR3 DNA: TGCGCCAGCAGCCAAGATAGGGCTGCGAACACCGGGGAGCTGTTTTTT. It translates to CASSQDRAANTGELFF.

This clonotype was recorded at least ten times. This chain connects TRBV29-1 to TRBJ1-5, with 7 nucleotides matching TRBD1. J lost 7 bases, V lost 4 bases, and 7 bases had no gene match. Looked up from germline, CDR1 is SQVTM and CDR2 is ANQGSEA. The CDR3 has 13 residues. The CDR3 nucleotides read TGCAGCGTTGTAGGTGGCAGGGGGCAGCCCCAGCATTTT. The encoded protein is CSVVGGRGQPQHF.

This clonotype has a handful of counts. The chain recombines TRBV25-1 with TRBJ2-7; D possibly corresponds to TRBD1 (6 bases). The CDR3 contains 16 residues. The germline V and J ends were trimmed by 7 bases and 3 bases, with 22 bases remaining between them. Germline lookup yields CDR1 MGHDK and CDR2 SYGVNS. CDR3 sequence (DNA): TGTGCCAGCACACAAGACAGGCCGGGCAGCCTCTACGAGCAGTACTTC. Its translation: CASTQDRPGSLYEQYF.

In this sample, this clonotype turned up many times. V and J are TRBV5-1 and TRBJ1-5, with 7 bases lining up with TRBD1. J was trimmed by 5 bases and V by 4 bases; bases with no gene match: 6. CDR1 is SGHRS and CDR2 is YFSETQ in the germline V gene. The CDR3 runs 14 residues. CDR3 sequence (DNA): TGCGCCAGCAGCCGAACAGGGGATGATCAGCCCCAGCATTTT. It is translated as CASSRTGDDQPQHF.

This clonotype was observed many times. CDR3 DNA sequence: TGTGCCAGCAGGGACCCTCTCACTAGGACGGAGGAGACCCAGTACTTC. Its translation is CASRDPLTRTEETQYF. This sequence joins TRBV2 and TRBJ2-5; D might be TRBD2 (5 bases). The germline CDR1 and CDR2 sequences are SNHLY and FYNNEI. The CDR3 runs to 16 residues. The germline V and J ends were trimmed by 6 bases and 5 bases, with 22 bases remaining between them. Drawing the rest from reference TRBV2 and TRBJ2-5, the complete variable domain is EPEVTQTPSHQVTQMGQEVILRCVPISNHLYFYWYRQILGQKVEFLVSFYNNEISEKSEIFDDQFSVERPDGSNFTLKIRSTKLEDSAMYFCASRDPLTRTEETQYFGPGTRLLVL.

The chain carries TRBV2 and TRBJ2-1, with 9 bases matching TRBD2. Germline CDR1 SNHLY, CDR2 FYNNEI. The V segment lost 7 bases and the J segment 5 bases; nucleotides outside the gene matches: 12. The CDR3 sequence is 16 residues long. The CDR3 DNA is TGTGCCAGCAACCAATATTCGGTAGCGGGGGACAATGAGCAGTTCTTC. It codes for CASNQYSVAGDNEQFF.

This clonotype was seen repeatedly, ten times or more. The rearrangement uses TRBV6-2 or TRBV6-3 and TRBJ2-1, with 7 bases matching TRBD1. Germline loops: CDR1 MNHEY, CDR2 SVGEGT. With 4 bases clipped from V and 5 bases from J, the junction kept 8 bases outside the gene matches. The CDR3 covers 15 residues. Here the CDR3 reads CASSFPWTGDNEQFF. The CDR3 DNA sequence: TGTGCCAGCAGTTTCCCCTGGACAGGAGACAATGAGCAGTTCTTC.

This clonotype was seen repeatedly, ten times or more. The chain uses TRBV20-1 and TRBJ2-1, with D perhaps assigned TRBD1 or TRBD2 (5 bases each). The ends were cut back, 5 bases at V and 12 bases at J, with 26 bases in the middle. The CDR3 loop spans 15 amino acids. Germline CDR1 and CDR2: DFQATT and SNEGSKA (reference sequence). The CDR3 DNA reads as TGCAGTGCTGACGGAGAGGTAGGACGGGGCGTAAGGCAGTTCTTC. Translating gives CSADGEVGRGVRQFF.

The chain carries TRBV7-8 and TRBJ1-1; D not resolved. V lost 5 bases and J 0 bases, leaving 10 bases between the germline ends. Germline lookup yields CDR1 SGHVS and CDR2 FQNEAQ. CDR3 length: 14 amino acids. The CDR3: CASSLQSMNTEAFF. The CDR3, as DNA: TGTGCCAGCAGCCTACAGAGTATGAACACTGAAGCTTTCTTT.